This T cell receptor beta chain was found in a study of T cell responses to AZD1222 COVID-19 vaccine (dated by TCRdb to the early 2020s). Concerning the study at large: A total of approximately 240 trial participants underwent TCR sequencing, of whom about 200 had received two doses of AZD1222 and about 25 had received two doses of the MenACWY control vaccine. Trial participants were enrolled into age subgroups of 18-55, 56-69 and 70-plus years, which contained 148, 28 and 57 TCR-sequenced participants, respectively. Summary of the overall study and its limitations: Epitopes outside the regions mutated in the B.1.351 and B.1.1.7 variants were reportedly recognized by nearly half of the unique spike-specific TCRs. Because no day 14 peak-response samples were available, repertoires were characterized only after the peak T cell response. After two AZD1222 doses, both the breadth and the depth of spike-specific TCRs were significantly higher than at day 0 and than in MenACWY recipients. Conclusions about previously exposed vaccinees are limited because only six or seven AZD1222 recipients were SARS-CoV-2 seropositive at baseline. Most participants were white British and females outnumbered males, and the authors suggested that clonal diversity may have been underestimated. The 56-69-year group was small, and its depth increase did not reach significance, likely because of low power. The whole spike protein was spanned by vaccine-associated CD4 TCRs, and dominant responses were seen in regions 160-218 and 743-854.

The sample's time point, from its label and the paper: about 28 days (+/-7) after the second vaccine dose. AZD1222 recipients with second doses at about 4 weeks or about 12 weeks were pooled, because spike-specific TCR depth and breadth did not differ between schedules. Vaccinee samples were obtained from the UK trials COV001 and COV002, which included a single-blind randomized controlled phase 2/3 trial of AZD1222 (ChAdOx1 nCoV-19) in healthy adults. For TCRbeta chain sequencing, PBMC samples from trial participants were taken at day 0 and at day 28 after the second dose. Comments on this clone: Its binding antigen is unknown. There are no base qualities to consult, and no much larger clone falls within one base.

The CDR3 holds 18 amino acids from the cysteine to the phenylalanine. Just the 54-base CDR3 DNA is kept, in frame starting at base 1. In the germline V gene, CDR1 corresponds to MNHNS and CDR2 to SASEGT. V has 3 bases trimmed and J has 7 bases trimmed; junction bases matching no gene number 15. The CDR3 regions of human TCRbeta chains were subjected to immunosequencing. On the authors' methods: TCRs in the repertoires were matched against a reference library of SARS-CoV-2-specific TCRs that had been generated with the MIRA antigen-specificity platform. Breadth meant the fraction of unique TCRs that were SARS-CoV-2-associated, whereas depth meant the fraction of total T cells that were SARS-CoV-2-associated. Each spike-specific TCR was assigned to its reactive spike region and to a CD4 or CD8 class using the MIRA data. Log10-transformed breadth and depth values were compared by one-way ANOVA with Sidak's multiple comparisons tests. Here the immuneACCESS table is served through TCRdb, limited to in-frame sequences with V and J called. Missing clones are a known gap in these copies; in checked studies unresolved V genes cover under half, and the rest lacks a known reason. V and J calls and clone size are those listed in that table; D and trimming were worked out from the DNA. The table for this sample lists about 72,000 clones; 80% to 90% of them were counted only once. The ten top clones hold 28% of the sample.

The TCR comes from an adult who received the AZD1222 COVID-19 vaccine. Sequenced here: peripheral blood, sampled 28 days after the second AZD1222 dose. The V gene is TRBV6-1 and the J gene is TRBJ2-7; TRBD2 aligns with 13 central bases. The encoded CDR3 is CASSDLGLAGKQSWEQYF. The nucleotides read TGTGCCAGCAGTGACCTGGGACTAGCGGGAAAACAGTCGTGGGAGCAGTACTTC.